A selection of T cell receptor beta chains follows, all from one sample in a study of blood T cell repertoires in COVID-19. Assay: immunoSEQ multiplex PCR; the TCRdb copy retains only in-frame clones and omits some. The data contain about 300,000 clones, approximately 86% of them singletons. Sample: peripheral blood. Receptor source: a man aged 70-80 years with acute or convalescent COVID-19. Each CDR3 is given without its conserved first and last residue.

v_gene	j_gene	CDR3aa
TRBV6-4	TRBJ1-2	ASRSWTGHYGYT
TRBV2	TRBJ1-5	ASSADGHSNQPQH
TRBV18	TRBJ2-1	ASSPRREYNEQF
TRBV24-1	TRBJ1-2	ATSAPTGGNYGYT
TRBV24-1	TRBJ2-2	ATSDPKGPTGELF
TRBV6-2/TRBV6-3	TRBJ1-5	ASSPRPGAGGNQPQH
TRBV11-2	TRBJ2-3	ASSLTLAGRASTDTQY
TRBV5-4	TRBJ2-1	ASSLAGVAGGREQF
TRBV5-6	TRBJ2-3	ASSSYLANTQY
TRBV2	TRBJ1-2	ASKAGQGFYGYT
TRBV5-1	TRBJ2-7	ASSGQGPPYEQY
TRBV29-1	TRBJ2-6	SVGGQLSGANVLT
TRBV28	TRBJ2-1	ASSSPGSRYNEQF
TRBV6-2/TRBV6-3	TRBJ1-5	ASSTWTGNQPQH
TRBV5-1	TRBJ2-2	ASSLGGLNTGELF
TRBV27	TRBJ1-6	ASSSGPADSPLH
TRBV15	TRBJ1-2	ATSRDFGQGGYT
TRBV19	TRBJ1-2	ASTVQGRIYGYT
TRBV6-2/TRBV6-3	TRBJ1-5	ASSPHDRGNQPQH
TRBV19	TRBJ1-5	ASSTRNQPQH
TRBV28	TRBJ1-4	ASSRQGLTNEKLF
TRBV9	TRBJ2-2	ASSGARDRDLQIGELF
TRBV19	TRBJ2-3	ASSPGLAATDTQY
TRBV5-4	TRBJ2-5	ASSWGTSGGAQETQY
TRBV5-1	TRBJ1-6	ASSATGLPNSPLH
TRBV4-2	TRBJ2-1	ASSQNSGRAYSNEQF
TRBV9	TRBJ1-1	ASSGPGGRTEAF
TRBV3-1/TRBV3-2	TRBJ2-3	ASSRYTDTQY
TRBV3-1/TRBV3-2	TRBJ1-5	ASSQSGQGIGNQPQH
TRBV7-2	TRBJ2-3	ASSFMTSSTDTQY
TRBV28	TRBJ1-2	ASSAGGNYGYT
TRBV18	TRBJ2-3	ASSSYLAGRGLDTQY
TRBV3-1/TRBV3-2	TRBJ1-5	ASSNQGAGQPQH
TRBV21-1	TRBJ1-4	ASSTRQGLSEKLF
TRBV5-1	TRBJ2-1	ASSARLAGGRRIYNEQF
TRBV11-2	TRBJ2-7	ASSLDGLSPYERY
TRBV5-4	TRBJ1-5	ASSTGLNQPQH
TRBV28	TRBJ1-4	ASSSGLGEKLF
TRBV9	TRBJ2-2	ASSVQGRTGELF
TRBV23-1	TRBJ2-7	ASSLNMTGTYEQY
TRBV5-1	TRBJ1-1	ASSLQGMNTEAF
TRBV28	TRBJ2-7	ASSLGRVRSYEQY
TRBV4-2	TRBJ2-4	ASSQRQGENIQY
TRBV7-2	TRBJ2-7	ASSLMAGGRGLEQY
TRBV19	TRBJ1-4	ASSSWDRRLF
TRBV5-6	TRBJ1-2	ASSPPYGTNYGYT
TRBV7-2	TRBJ2-3	ASSQRQGTDTQY
TRBV28	TRBJ1-1	ASSLPGGEFTEAF
TRBV6-5	TRBJ2-1	ASSFRQGRDNEQF
TRBV27	TRBJ1-3	ASRGGSGNTIY
TRBV11-3	TRBJ1-1	ASSFSRGTEAF
TRBV15	TRBJ2-5	ATSRGDRGQETQY